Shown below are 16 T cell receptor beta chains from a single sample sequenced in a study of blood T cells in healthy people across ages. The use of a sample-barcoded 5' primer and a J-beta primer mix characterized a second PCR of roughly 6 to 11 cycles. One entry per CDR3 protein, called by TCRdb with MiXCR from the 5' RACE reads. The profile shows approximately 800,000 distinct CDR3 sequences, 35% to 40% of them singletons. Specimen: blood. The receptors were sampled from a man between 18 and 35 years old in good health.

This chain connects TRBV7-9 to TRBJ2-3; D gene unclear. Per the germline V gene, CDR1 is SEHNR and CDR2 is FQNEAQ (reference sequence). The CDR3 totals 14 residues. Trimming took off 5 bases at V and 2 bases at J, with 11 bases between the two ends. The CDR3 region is CASSPPDHTDTQYF. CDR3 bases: TGTGCCAGCAGCCCCCCCGATCACACAGATACGCAGTATTTT.

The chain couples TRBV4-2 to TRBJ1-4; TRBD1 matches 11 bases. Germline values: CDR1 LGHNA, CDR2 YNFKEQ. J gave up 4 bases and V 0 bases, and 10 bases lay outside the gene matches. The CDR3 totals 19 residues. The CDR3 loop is CASSQERTGGGSVNEKLFF. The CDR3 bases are TGTGCCAGCAGCCAAGAACGGACAGGGGGCGGCTCAGTTAATGAAAAACTGTTTTTT.

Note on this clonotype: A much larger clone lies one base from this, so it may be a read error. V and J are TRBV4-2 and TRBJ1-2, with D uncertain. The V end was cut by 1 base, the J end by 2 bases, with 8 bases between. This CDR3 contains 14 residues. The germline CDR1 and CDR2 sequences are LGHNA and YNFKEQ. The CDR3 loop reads CASSQGKVNYGYTF. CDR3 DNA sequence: TGTGCCAGCAGCCAAGGAAAGGTCAACTATGGCTACACCTTC.

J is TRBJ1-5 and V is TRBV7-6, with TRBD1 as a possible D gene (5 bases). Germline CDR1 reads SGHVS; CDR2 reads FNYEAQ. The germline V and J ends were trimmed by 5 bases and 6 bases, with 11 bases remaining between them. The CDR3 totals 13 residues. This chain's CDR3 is CASSPAGTQPQHF. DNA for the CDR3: TGTGCCAGCAGCCCCGCAGGGACTCAGCCCCAGCATTTT.

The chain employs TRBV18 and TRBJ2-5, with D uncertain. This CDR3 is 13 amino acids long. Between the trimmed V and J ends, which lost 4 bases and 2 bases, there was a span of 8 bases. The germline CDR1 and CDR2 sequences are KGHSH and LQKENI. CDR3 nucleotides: TGTGCCAGCTCACGGTCAACACAAGAGACCCAGTACTTC. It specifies CASSRSTQETQYF.

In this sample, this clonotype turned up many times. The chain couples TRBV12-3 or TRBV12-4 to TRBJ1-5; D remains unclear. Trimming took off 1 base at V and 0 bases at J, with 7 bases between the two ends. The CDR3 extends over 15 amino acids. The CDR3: CASSLGWGSNQPQHF. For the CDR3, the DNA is TGTGCCAGCAGTTTAGGGTGGGGTAGCAATCAGCCCCAGCATTTT.

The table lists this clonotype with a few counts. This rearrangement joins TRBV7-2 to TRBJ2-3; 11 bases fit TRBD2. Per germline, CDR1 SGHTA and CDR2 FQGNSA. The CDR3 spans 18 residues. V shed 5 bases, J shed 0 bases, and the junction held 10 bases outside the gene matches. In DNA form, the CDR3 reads TGTGCCAGCAGCAAACCGGGACTAGCGGATACTAGCACAGATACGCAGTATTTT. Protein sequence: CASSKPGLADTSTDTQYF.

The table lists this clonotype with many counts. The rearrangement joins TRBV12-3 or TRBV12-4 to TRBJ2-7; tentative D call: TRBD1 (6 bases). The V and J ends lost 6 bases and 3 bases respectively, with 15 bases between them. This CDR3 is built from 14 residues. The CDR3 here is CASRVTGDNYEQYF. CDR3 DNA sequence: TGTGCCAGCAGGGTGACAGGAGATAACTACGAGCAGTACTTC.

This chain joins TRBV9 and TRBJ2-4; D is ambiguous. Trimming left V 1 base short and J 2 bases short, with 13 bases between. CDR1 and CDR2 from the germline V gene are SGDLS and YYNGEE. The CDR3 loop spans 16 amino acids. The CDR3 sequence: CASSVNGASSKNIQYF. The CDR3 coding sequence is TGTGCCAGCAGCGTAAATGGCGCCTCGTCCAAAAACATTCAGTACTTC.

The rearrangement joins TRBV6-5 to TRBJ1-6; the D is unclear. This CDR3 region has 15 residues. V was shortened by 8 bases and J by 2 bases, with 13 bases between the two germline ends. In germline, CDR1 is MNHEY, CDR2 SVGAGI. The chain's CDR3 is CASASGMPYNSPLHF. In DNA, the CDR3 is TGTGCCAGCGCCTCCGGGATGCCCTATAATTCACCCCTCCACTTT.

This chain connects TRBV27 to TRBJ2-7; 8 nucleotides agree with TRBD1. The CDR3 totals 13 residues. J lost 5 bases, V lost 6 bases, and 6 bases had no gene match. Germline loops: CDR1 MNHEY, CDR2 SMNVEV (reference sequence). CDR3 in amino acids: CASSYRGSNEQYF. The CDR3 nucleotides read TGTGCCAGCAGCTACAGGGGGAGCAACGAGCAGTACTTC.

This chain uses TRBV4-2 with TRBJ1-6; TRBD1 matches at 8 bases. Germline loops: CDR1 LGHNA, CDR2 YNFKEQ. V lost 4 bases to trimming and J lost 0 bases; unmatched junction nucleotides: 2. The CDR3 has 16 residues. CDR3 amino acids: CASSRGQDSYNSPLHF. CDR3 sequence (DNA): TGTGCCAGCAGCCGGGGACAGGACTCCTATAATTCACCCCTCCACTTT.

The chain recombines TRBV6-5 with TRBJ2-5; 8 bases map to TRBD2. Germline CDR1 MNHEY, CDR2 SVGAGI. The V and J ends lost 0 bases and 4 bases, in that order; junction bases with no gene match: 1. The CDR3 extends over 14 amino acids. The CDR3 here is CASSYSSGGETQYF. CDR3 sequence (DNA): TGTGCCAGCAGTTACTCGAGCGGGGGAGAGACCCAGTACTTC.

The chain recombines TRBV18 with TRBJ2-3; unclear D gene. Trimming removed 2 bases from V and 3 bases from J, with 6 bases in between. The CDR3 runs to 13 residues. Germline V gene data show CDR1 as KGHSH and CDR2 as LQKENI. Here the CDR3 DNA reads TGTGCCAGCTCACCAGATATAACAGATACGCAGTATTTT. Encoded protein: CASSPDITDTQYF.

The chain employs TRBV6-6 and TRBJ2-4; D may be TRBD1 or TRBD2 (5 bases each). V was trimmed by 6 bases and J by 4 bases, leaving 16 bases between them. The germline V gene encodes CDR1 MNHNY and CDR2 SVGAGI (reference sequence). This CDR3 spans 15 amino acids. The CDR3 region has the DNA TGTGCCAGCAGCAACCTGGGAGAGGGGAAAAACATTCAGTACTTC. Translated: CASSNLGEGKNIQYF.

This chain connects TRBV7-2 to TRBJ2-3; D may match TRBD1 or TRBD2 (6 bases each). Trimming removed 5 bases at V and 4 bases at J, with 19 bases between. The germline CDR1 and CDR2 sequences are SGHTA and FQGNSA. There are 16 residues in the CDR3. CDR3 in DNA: TGTGCCAGCAGCGCCCAAACGGGGGCATTCCCAGATACGCAGTATTTT. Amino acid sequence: CASSAQTGAFPDTQYF. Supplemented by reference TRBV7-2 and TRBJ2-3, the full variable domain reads GAGVSQSPSNKVTEKGKDVELRCDPISGHTALYWYRQSLGQGLEFLIYFQGNSAPDKSGLPSDRFSAERTGGSVSTLTIQRTQQEDSAVYLCASSAQTGAFPDTQYFGPGTRLTVL.